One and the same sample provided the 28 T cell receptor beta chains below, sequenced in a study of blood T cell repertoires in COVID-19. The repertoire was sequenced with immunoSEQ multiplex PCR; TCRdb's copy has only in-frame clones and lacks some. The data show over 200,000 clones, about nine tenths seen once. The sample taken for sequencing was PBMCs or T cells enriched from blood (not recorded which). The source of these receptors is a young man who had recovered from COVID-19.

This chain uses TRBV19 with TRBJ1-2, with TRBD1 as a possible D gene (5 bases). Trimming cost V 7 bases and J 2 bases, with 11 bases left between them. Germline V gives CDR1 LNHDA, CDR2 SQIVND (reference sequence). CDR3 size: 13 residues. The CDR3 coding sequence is TGTGCCAGTACTCGGGGGTTCAACTATGGCTACACCTTC. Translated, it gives CASTRGFNYGYTF.

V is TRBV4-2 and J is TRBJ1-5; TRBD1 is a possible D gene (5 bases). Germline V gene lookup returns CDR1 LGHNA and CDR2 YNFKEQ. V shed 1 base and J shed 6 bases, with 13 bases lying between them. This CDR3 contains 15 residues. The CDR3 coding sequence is TGTGCCAGCAGCCAAGGGGAAGGGGCGTTTCAGCCCCAGCATTTT. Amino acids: CASSQGEGAFQPQHF.

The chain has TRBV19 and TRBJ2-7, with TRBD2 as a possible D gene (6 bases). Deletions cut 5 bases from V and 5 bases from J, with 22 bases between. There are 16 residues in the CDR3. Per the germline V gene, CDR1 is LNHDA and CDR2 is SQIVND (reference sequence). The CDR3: CASSVALEGIGNEQYF. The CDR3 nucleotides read TGTGCCAGTAGTGTTGCCCTGGAGGGGATTGGCAACGAGCAGTACTTC.

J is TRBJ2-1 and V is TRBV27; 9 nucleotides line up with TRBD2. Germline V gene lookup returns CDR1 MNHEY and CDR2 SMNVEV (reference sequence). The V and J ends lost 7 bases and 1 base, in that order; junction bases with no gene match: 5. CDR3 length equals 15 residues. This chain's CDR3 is CASTSTSGSYNEQFF. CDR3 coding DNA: TGTGCCAGCACGTCGACTAGCGGATCCTACAATGAGCAGTTCTTC.

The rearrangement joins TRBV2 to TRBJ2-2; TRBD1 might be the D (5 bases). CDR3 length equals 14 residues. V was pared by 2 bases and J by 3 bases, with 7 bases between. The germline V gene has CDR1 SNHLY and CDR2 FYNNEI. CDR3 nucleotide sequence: TGTGCCAGCAGTGAAACCAGGGACACCGGGGAGCTGTTTTTT. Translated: CASSETRDTGELFF.

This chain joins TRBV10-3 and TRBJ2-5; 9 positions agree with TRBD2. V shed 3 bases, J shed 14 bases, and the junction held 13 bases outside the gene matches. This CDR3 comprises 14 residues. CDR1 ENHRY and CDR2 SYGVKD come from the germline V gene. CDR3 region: CAISEVGAGGRPYF. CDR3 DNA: TGTGCCATCAGTGAAGTCGGGGCGGGGGGGCGACCCTACTTC.

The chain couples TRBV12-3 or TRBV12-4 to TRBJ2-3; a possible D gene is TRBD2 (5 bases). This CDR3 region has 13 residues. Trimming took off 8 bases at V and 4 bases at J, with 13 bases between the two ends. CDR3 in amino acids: CASFASGSDTQYF. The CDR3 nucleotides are TGTGCCAGCTTCGCGTCGGGGTCAGATACGCAGTATTTT.

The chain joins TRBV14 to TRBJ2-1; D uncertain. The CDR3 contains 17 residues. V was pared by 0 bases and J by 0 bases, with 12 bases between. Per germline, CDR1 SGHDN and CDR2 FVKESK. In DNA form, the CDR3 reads TGTGCCAGCAGCCAAGATCCTAGGTCTAGCTCCTACAATGAGCAGTTCTTC. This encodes CASSQDPRSSSYNEQFF.

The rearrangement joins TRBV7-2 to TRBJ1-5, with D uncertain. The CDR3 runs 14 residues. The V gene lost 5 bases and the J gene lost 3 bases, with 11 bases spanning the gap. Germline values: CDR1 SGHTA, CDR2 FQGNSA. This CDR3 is CASSPTSDNQPQHF. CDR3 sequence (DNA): TGTGCCAGCAGCCCCACATCTGACAATCAGCCCCAGCATTTT.

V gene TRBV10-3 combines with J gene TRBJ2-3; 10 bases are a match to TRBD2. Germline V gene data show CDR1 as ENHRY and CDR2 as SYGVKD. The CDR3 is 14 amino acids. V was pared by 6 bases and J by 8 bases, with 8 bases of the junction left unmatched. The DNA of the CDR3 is TGTGCCATCAGGGATAGCGGGAGGTCGGGTACGCAGTATTTT. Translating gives CAIRDSGRSGTQYF.

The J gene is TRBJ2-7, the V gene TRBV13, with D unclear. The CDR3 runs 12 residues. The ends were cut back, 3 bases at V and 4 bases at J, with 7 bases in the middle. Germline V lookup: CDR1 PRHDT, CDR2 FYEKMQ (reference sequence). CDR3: CASSFLTYEQYF. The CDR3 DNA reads TGTGCCAGCAGCTTCCTGACTTACGAGCAGTACTTC. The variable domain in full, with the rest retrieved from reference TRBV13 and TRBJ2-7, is AAGVIQSPRHLIKEKRETATLKCYPIPRHDTVYWYQQGPGQDPQFLISFYEKMQSDKGSIPDRFSAQQFSDYHSELNMSSLELGDSALYFCASSFLTYEQYFGPGTRLTVT.

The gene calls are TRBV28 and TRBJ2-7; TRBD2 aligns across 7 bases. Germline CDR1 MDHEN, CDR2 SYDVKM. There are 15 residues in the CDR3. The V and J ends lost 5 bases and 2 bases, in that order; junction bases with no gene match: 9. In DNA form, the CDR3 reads TGTGCCAGCAGTGGGGGACTACAGGCCACCTACGAGCAGTACTTC. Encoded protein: CASSGGLQATYEQYF. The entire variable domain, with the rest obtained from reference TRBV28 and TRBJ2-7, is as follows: DVKVTQSSRYLVKRTGEKVFLECVQDMDHENMFWYRQDPGLGLRLIYFSYDVKMKEKGDIPEGYSVSREKKERFSLILESASTNQTSMYLCASSGGLQATYEQYFGPGTRLTVT.

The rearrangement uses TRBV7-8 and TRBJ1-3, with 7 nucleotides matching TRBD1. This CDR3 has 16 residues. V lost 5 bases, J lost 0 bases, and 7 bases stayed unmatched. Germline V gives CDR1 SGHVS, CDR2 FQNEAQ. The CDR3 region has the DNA TGTGCCAGCAGCGCGGGGACAGAAGACTCTGGAAACACCATATATTTT. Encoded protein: CASSAGTEDSGNTIYF.

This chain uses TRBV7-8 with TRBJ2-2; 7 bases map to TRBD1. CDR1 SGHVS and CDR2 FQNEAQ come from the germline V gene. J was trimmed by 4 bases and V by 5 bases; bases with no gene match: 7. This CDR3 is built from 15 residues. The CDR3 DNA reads TGTGCCAGCAGCCGAGGGGGCCCGGTCACCGGGGAGCTGTTTTTT. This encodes CASSRGGPVTGELFF.

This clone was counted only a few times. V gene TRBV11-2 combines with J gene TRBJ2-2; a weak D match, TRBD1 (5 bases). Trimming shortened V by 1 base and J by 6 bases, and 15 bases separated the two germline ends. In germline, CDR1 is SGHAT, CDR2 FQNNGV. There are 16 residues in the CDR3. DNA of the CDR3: TGTGCCAGCAGCTTAGCAGGGATTCTGTACGCCGGGGAGCTGTTTTTT. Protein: CASSLAGILYAGELFF.

CDR3 in DNA: TGTGCCAGCAGCCAAGACGGGAACAGGGTGCTGCCCTTCTATGGCTACACCTTC. It is translated as CASSQDGNRVLPFYGYTF. The chain recombines TRBV3-1 (or the pseudogene TRBV3-2) with TRBJ1-2; possibly TRBD1 for D (6 bases). V lost 0 bases, J lost 4 bases, and 21 bases lay in between. The CDR3 spans 18 residues. The V gene's germline CDR1 is LGHDT and CDR2 YNNKEL (reference sequence).

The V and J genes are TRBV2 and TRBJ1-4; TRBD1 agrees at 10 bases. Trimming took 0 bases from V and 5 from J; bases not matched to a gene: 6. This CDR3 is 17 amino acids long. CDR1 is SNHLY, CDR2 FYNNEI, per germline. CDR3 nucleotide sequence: TGTGCCAGCAGTGAAGCAGAGGGGACAGGGGAGAATGAAAAACTGTTTTTT. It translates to CASSEAEGTGENEKLFF. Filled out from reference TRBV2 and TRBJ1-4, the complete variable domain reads EPEVTQTPSHQVTQMGQEVILRCVPISNHLYFYWYRQILGQKVEFLVSFYNNEISEKSEIFDDQFSVERPDGSNFTLKIRSTKLEDSAMYFCASSEAEGTGENEKLFFGSGTQLSVL.

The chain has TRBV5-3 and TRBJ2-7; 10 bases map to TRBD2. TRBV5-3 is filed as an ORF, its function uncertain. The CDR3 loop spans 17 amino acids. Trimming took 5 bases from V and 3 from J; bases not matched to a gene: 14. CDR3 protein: CARSPGLAEAQHYEQYF. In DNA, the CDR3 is TGTGCCAGAAGTCCCGGACTAGCGGAGGCACAGCACTACGAGCAGTACTTC.

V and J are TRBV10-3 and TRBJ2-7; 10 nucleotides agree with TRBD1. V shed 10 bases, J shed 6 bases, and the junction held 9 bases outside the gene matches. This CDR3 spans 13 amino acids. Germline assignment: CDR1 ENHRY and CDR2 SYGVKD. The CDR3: CATRRDRGSEQYF. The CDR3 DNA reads TGTGCCACCCGCCGGGACAGGGGCTCCGAGCAGTACTTC.

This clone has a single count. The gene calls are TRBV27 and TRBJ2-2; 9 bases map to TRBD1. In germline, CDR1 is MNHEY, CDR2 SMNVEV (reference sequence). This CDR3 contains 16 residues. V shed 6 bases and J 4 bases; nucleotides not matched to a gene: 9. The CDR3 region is CASRRTGTGLTGELFF. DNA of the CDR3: TGTGCCAGCAGAAGAACCGGGACAGGGCTCACCGGGGAGCTGTTTTTT.

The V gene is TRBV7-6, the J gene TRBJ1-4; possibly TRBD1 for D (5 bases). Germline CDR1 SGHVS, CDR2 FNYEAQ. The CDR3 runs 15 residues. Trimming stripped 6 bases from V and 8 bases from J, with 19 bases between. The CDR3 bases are TGTGCCAGCAGTCCAACAGGTTTCGACGAAGAAAAACTGTTTTTT. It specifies CASSPTGFDEEKLFF.

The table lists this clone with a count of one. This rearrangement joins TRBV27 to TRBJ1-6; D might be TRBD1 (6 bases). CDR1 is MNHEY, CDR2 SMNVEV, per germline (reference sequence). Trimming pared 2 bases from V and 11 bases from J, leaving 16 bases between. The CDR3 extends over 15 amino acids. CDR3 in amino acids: CASSLRGGQGTPLHF. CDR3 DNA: TGTGCCAGCAGTTTAAGGGGTGGGCAGGGGACACCCCTCCACTTT.

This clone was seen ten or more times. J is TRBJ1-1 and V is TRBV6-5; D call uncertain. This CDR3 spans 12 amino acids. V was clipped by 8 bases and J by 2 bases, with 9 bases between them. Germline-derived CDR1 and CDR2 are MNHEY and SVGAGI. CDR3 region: CASWEGNTEAFF. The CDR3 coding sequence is TGTGCCAGCTGGGAGGGAAACACTGAAGCTTTCTTT.

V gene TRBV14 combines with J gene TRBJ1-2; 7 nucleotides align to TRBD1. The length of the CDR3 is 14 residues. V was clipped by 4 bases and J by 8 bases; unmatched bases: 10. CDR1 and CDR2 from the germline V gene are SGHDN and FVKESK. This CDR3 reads CASSRNRVGGGYTF. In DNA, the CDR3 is TGTGCCAGCAGCCGGAACAGGGTAGGGGGCGGCTACACCTTC.

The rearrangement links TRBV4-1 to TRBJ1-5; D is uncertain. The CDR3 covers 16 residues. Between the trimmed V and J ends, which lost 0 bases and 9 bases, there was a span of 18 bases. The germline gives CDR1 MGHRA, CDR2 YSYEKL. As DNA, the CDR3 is TGCGCCAGCAGCCAAGATGGGCCTGGCTCTGGGCGGCCCCAGCATTTT. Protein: CASSQDGPGSGRPQHF.

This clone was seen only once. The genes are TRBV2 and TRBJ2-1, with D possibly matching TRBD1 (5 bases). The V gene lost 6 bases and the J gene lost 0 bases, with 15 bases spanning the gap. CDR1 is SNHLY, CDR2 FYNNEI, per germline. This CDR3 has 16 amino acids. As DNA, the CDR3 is TGTGCCAGCAGCCCCAACAGGATTAACTCCTACAATGAGCAGTTCTTC. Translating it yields CASSPNRINSYNEQFF.

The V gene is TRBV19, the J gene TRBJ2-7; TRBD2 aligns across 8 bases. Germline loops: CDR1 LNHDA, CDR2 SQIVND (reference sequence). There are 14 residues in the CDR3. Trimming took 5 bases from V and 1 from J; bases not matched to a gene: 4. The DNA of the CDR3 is TGTGCCAGTAGTGTCCGGGGGGGGTCCTACGAGCAGTACTTC. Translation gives CASSVRGGSYEQYF.

The CDR3 here is CASSRDRVPGELFF. In nucleotides, the CDR3 is TGCGCCAGCAGCCGGGACAGGGTCCCCGGGGAGCTGTTTTTT. The rearrangement uses TRBV4-1 and TRBJ2-2; 9 bases agree with TRBD1. V was pared by 4 bases and J by 6 bases, with 3 bases of the junction left unmatched. The CDR3 runs to 14 residues. CDR1 and CDR2 (germline): MGHRA, YSYEKL.